Given below is one T cell receptor beta chain in context. Its cognate antigen has yet to be identified. There are no base qualities to consult, and no much larger clone falls within one base. V is cut back by 6 bases and J by 0 bases, with 6 bases in the junction unmatched. Taken from cysteine to phenylalanine, the CDR3 has 16 residues. The retained sequence is limited to the CDR3, 48 bases, with the frame set at the first base. CDR1 SGHTA and CDR2 FQGNSA are derived from the germline V gene. This sample stems from a study of early stage breast cancer tumors (dated by TCRdb to about 2017). Background on the whole study: Of the 15 to 20 invasive breast tumors, approximately 11 were found to be estrogen receptor-positive, progesterone receptor-positive and HER2-negative. Of the roughly 12 ER+/PR+/HER2- tumors, eight were classified as invasive ductal carcinomas and four as invasive lobular carcinomas. A read coverage of roughly 10-fold per sample was achieved on average. The samples as a whole yielded approximately 2,800,000 detected templates, corresponding to 900,000 to 1,100,000 unique clonotypes. Study-level results and caveats: Around 2.5-fold higher T cell density and higher clonality were observed in tumors than in adjacent normal breast tissue. Enriched TCRB sequences shared across patients were mostly commonly generated sequences, unlikely to play an important role in the tumor microenvironment. Because the cohort was small, analysis by tumor subtype was not possible. Sequencing bulk genomic DNA from unsorted cells could not capture chain pairing or functional markers like CD4, CD8 and FOXP3. Repertoires from blood and normal breast were more alike than repertoires from blood and tumor, and in about 90% of the 16 patients, comparing each tissue with blood separated tumor from normal.

Every sample was amplified as two independent genomic DNA replicates, using roughly 0.45 ug for blood and around 1.5 ug for tumor or normal breast. Following the manufacturer's instructions, the ImmunoSeq Intro kit was used to carry out TCRB sequencing on genomic DNA. For absolute quantification, the roughly 30-cycle multiplex PCR included proprietary primers along with spike-in control sequences. Single-end 150-bp reads were used to sequence an 87-bp fragment spanning the CDR3 plus the flanking V and J genes. Seven samples, each with two replicates, were multiplexed per lane of an Illumina MiSeq using version 3.0 chemistry. On the authors' methods: The vendor's proprietary pipeline handled the raw data processing, merging both replicates into a single result for each sample. Clonotypes were defined as productive rearrangements sharing the V-gene family, CDR3 amino acid sequence and J-gene segment. Clonality was computed as 1 minus the normalized Shannon entropy (Pielou evenness) of TCRB abundances. T cell density was estimated by dividing total templates by the number of input cells inferred from the DNA input amount. Recon, run with its default parameters, was used to estimate overall repertoire diversity and clonality. A clonotype counted as tumor-enriched if its abundance in tumor exceeded 0.1% and was at least 32-fold higher than its abundance in normal breast. Drawn from immuneACCESS, this table holds only the in-frame rearrangements with V and J called that TCRdb kept. Clones are partly lost; checked studies trace under half to an unresolved V gene and leave the rest unexplained. V, J and clone size reflect that table, while D and trimming were determined from the DNA. For this sample there are about 46,000 clones; around 80% appear just once. The leading ten clones occupy around 3.4% of the sample.

The study profiled bulk TCR beta-chain repertoires in matched peripheral blood, tumor and adjacent normal breast tissue taken from some 15 patients with early-stage breast cancer. Before surgery, roughly 4.5-10 mL of whole blood was collected into EDTA tubes and then processed within 2 hours. Ficoll-Paque centrifugation in SepMate-50 tubes was used to isolate peripheral blood mononuclear cells. PBMCs were cryopreserved in aliquots of roughly 2 to 4.5 million cells in 90% FBS with around 10% DMSO and kept in liquid nitrogen. The Qiagen AllPrep DNA/RNA Mini kit was used to extract genomic DNA. The receptor was derived from a person aged 40-50 years with breast cancer. The sample taken for sequencing was blood. The V gene is TRBV7-2 and the J gene is TRBJ2-3; a stretch of 10 junction bases matches TRBD2. At the DNA level, the sequence is TGTGCCAGCAGTAGAGCGGGAGGGAAAAGCACAGATACGCAGTATTTT. Translation gives CASSRAGGKSTDTQYF.